The present T cell receptor beta chain was sequenced within a study of blood T cell repertoires in COVID-19. This CDR3 is built from 16 residues. Germline-derived CDR1 and CDR2 are MNHNS and SASEGT. V gave up 3 bases and J gave up 6 bases, with 18 bases separating them. The table came from immunoSEQ multiplex PCR; TCRdb's copy has only in-frame clones and leaves some out. The sample lists around 160,000 clones; about 80% were seen once. Assignment of participants to cohorts was predicated upon participant-reported clinical history. The V call is TRBV6-1, the J call TRBJ2-1; TRBD2 is a possible D gene (6 bases). The material sequenced was PBMCs or T cells enriched from blood (not recorded which). The sequence was obtained from a woman between 55 and 75 years old who had recovered from COVID-19. The CDR3 protein is CASSEGLRGSGNEQFF. In nucleotides, the CDR3 is TGTGCCAGCAGTGAGGGACTTCGCGGGTCGGGCAATGAGCAGTTCTTC.